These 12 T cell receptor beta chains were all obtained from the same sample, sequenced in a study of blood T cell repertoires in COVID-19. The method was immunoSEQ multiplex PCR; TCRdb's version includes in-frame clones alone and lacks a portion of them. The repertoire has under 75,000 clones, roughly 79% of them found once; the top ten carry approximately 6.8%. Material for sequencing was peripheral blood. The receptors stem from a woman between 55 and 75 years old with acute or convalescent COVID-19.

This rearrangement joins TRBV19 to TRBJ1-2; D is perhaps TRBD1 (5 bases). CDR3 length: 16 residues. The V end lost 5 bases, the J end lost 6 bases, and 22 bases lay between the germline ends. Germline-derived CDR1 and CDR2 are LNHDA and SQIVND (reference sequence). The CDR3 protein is CASSPYLGGRVDGYTF. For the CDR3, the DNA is TGTGCCAGTAGTCCCTACCTCGGGGGACGGGTAGATGGCTACACCTTC.

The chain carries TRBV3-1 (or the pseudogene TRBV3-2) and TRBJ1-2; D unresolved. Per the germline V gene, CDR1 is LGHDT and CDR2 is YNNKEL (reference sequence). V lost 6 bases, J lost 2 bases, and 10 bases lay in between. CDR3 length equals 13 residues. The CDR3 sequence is CASSSNPNYGYTF. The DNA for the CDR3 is TGTGCCAGCAGTTCTAACCCCAACTATGGCTACACCTTC.

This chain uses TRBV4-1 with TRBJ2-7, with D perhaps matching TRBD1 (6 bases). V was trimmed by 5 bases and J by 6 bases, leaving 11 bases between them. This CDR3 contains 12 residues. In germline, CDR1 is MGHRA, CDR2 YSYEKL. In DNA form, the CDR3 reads TGCGCCAGCAGCGGTACAGGGATCGAGCAGTACTTC. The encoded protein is CASSGTGIEQYF.

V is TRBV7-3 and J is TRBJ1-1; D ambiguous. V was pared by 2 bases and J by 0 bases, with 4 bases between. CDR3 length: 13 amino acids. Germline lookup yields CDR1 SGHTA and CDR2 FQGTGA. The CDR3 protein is CASSLLVNTEAFF. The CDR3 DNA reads TGTGCCAGCAGCTTACTAGTGAACACTGAAGCTTTCTTT.

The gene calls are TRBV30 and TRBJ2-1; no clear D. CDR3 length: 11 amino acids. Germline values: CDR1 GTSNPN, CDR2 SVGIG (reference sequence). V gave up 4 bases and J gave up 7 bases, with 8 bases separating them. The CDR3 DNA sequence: TGTGCCTGGACTCTCAGAAATGAGCAGTTCTTC. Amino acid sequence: CAWTLRNEQFF. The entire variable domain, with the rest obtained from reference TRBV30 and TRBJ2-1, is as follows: SQTIHQWPATLVQPVGSPLSLECTVEGTSNPNLYWYRQAAGRGLQLLFYSVGIGQISSEVPQNLSASRPQDRQFILSSKKLLLSDSGFYLCAWTLRNEQFFGPGTRLTVL.

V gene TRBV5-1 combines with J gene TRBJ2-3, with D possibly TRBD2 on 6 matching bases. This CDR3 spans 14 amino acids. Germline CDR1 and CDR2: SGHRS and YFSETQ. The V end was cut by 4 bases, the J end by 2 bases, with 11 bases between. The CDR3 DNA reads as TGCGCCAGCAGCCTCCGGGACTCCACAGATACGCAGTATTTT. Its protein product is CASSLRDSTDTQYF.

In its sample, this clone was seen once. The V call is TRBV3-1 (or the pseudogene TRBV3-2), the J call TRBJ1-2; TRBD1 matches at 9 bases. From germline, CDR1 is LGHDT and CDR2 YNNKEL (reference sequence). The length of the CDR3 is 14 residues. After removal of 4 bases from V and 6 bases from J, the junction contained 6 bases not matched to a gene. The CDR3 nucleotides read TGTGCCAGCAGCCCTATCGGACAGGGGAATGGCTACACCTTC. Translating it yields CASSPIGQGNGYTF.

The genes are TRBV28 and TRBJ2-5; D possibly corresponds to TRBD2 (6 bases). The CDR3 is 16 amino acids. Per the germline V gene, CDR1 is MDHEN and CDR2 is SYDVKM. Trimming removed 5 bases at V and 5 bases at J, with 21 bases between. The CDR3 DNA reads TGTGCCAGCAGTCTAAAGAGGGGACTTTCAAGGGAGACCCAGTACTTC. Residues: CASSLKRGLSRETQYF. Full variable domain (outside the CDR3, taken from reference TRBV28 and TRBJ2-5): DVKVTQSSRYLVKRTGEKVFLECVQDMDHENMFWYRQDPGLGLRLIYFSYDVKMKEKGDIPEGYSVSREKKERFSLILESASTNQTSMYLCASSLKRGLSRETQYFGPGTRLLVL.

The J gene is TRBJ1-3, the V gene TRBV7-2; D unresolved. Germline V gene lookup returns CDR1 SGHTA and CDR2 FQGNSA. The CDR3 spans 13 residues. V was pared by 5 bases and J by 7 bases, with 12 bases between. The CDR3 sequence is CASSHGIGNTIYF. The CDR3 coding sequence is TGTGCCAGCAGCCACGGGATCGGGAACACCATATATTTT.

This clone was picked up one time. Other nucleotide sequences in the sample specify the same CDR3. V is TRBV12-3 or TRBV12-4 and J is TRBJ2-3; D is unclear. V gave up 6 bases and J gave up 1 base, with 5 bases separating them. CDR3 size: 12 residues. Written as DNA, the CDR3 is TGTGCCAGCAGCCCCGGCACAGATACGCAGTATTTT. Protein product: CASSPGTDTQYF.

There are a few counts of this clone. This chain's CDR3 is CASSSQPSSGELFF. CDR3 sequence (DNA): TGTGCCAGCAGCTCCCAACCTAGCTCGGGGGAGCTGTTTTTT. The J gene is TRBJ2-2, the V gene TRBV7-3; possible D gene TRBD2, 5 bases. The ends were cut back, 4 bases at V and 8 bases at J, with 14 bases in the middle. This CDR3 has 14 amino acids. Germline V gene data show CDR1 as SGHTA and CDR2 as FQGTGA.

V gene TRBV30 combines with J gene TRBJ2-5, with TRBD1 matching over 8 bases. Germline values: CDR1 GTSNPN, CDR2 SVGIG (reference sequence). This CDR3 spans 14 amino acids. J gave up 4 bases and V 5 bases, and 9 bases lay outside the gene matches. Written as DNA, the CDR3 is TGTGCCTGGGGACAGGGCTGGAGGGGAGAGACCCAGTACTTC. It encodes CAWGQGWRGETQYF.